These T cell receptor beta chains were read from a single sample in a study of CD8+ T cells in alopecia areata. Sequencing was performed with immunoSEQ multiplex PCR; in TCRdb, only in-frame clones are kept and a portion is missing. This table has 150,000 to 200,000 clones, roughly 60% appearing once. Here the sequenced sample was CD4+ T cells sorted from blood, taken at week 24, from a patient treated with tofacitinib. The receptors derive from a human donor with alopecia areata. The CDR3 runs from the conserved cysteine through the conserved F or W. D genes are given only for firm matches. A clone size is listed for some rows: how often the clone was seen (once, few, many), or a class if it is expanded.

V: TRBV29-1
size: few
D: TRBD1
J: TRBJ2-1
DNA: TGCAGCGCGAGACAGGGGGCGAGCAATGAGCAGTTCTTC
CDR3: CSARQGASNEQFF

V: TRBV11-2
size: .
D: .
J: TRBJ1-1
DNA: TGTGCCAGCAGGTCCGGGATTGCTGAAGCTTTCTTT
CDR3: CASRSGIAEAFF

V: TRBV29-1
size: .
D: .
J: TRBJ2-7
DNA: TGCAGCGTTGAAGGGGCAGGGACCTACGAGCAGTACTTC
CDR3: CSVEGAGTYEQYF

V: TRBV9
size: .
D: .
J: TRBJ2-6
DNA: TGTGCCAGCAGCCCAAGAAGAACAGGGAACGTCCTGACTTTC
CDR3: CASSPRRTGNVLTF

V: TRBV10-3
size: once
D: .
J: TRBJ2-3
DNA: TGTGCCATCAGCTCTGGGACAATTTTAGCCGGAGATACGCAGTATTTT
CDR3: CAISSGTILAGDTQYF

V: TRBV6-5
size: once
D: TRBD1
J: TRBJ1-2
DNA: TGTGCCAGCACAATGGGACAGGGGGCTAGTGGCTACACCTTC
CDR3: CASTMGQGASGYTF

V: TRBV10-3
size: few
D: TRBD1
J: TRBJ1-2
DNA: TGTGCCAGCATGGGACAGGATTATGGCTACACCTTC
CDR3: CASMGQDYGYTF

V: TRBV18
size: few
D: .
J: TRBJ2-3
DNA: TGTGCCAGCTCACCAGGGGGCAACTCAGATACGCAGTATTTT
CDR3: CASSPGGNSDTQYF

V: TRBV30
size: .
D: .
J: TRBJ1-1
DNA: TGTGCCTGGGGGCGAAGGGTAACTGAAGCTTTCTTT
CDR3: CAWGRRVTEAFF

V: TRBV10-2
size: .
D: .
J: TRBJ2-5
DNA: TGCGCCAGCCAGGCGGTACAGACCCAGTACTTC
CDR3: CASQAVQTQYF

V: TRBV4-3
size: .
D: .
J: TRBJ1-6
DNA: TGCGCCAGCAGCCAAGTGAGAGGGACTGGGTCACCCCTCCACTTT
CDR3: CASSQVRGTGSPLHF

V: TRBV5-6
size: .
D: TRBD2
J: TRBJ2-7
DNA: TGTGCCAGCAGCTTAGCGGGGGTGTCCTACGAGCAGTACTTC
CDR3: CASSLAGVSYEQYF

V: TRBV30
size: .
D: TRBD2
J: TRBJ2-3
DNA: TGTGCCTGGAGTGTCGGGCTAGCGGGGGATACGCAGTATTTT
CDR3: CAWSVGLAGDTQYF

V: TRBV7-3
size: once
D: .
J: TRBJ2-7
DNA: TGTGCCAGCAGCCTCGAGAAGGACGGCGAGCAGTACTTC
CDR3: CASSLEKDGEQYF

V: TRBV14
size: few
D: .
J: TRBJ1-2
DNA: TGTGCCAGCAGCCAAGATGGTTTCGGCCTCTATGGCTACACCTTC
CDR3: CASSQDGFGLYGYTF

V: TRBV9
size: .
D: .
J: TRBJ1-1
DNA: TGTGCCAGCAGCGTACTAGGGTCGGGCACTGAAGCTTTCTTT
CDR3: CASSVLGSGTEAFF

V: TRBV29-1
size: .
D: .
J: TRBJ1-1
DNA: TGCAGCGTTACGTCGGGGGGCCTCGCTGAAGCTTTCTTT
CDR3: CSVTSGGLAEAFF

V: TRBV6-1
size: .
D: TRBD1
J: TRBJ1-5
DNA: TGTGCCAGCAGTGATCAGGGGGCTGGTCAGCCCCAGCATTTT
CDR3: CASSDQGAGQPQHF

V: TRBV7-2
size: .
D: .
J: TRBJ2-3
DNA: TGTGCCAGCAGCTCTCAACTGAGCACAGATACGCAGTATTTT
CDR3: CASSSQLSTDTQYF

V: TRBV19
size: .
D: .
J: TRBJ1-2
DNA: TGTGCCAGTAGTATTTCCCACAGTACAACCAACTATGGCTACACCTTC
CDR3: CASSISHSTTNYGYTF

V: TRBV7-2
size: few
D: .
J: TRBJ2-3
DNA: TGTGCCAGCAGCATCACAGATACGCAGTATTTT
CDR3: CASSITDTQYF

V: TRBV10-3
size: .
D: .
J: TRBJ2-7
DNA: TGTGCCATCAGTGAGTCCGAGTACGAGCAGTACTTC
CDR3: CAISESEYEQYF

V: TRBV2
size: .
D: .
J: TRBJ2-7
DNA: TGTGCCAGCAGCGGACCGGTGGAGCAGTACTTC
CDR3: CASSGPVEQYF

V: TRBV5-6
size: few
D: .
J: TRBJ2-2
DNA: TGTGCCAGCAGCTTGGCCCATGGCGGGGCCGGGGAGCTGTTTTTT
CDR3: CASSLAHGGAGELFF

V: TRBV30
size: .
D: .
J: TRBJ2-2
DNA: TGTGCCTGGAGGAAGGGGGACACATTCACCGGGGAGCTGTTTTTT
CDR3: CAWRKGDTFTGELFF

V: TRBV29-1
size: .
D: .
J: TRBJ2-3
DNA: TGCAGCGTTGTTCGGGGGTCGAAATCAGATACGCAGTATTTT
CDR3: CSVVRGSKSDTQYF

V: TRBV29-1
size: few
D: .
J: TRBJ1-4
DNA: TGCAGCGCAGGGGAGGCGGAAAAACTGTTTTTT
CDR3: CSAGEAEKLFF

V: TRBV7-6
size: .
D: .
J: TRBJ2-5
DNA: TGTGCCAGCAGCTTTAAGCCGAGCCGACCCACGGAGCGGGAGACCCAGTACTTC
CDR3: CASSFKPSRPTERETQYF

V: TRBV29-1
size: few
D: .
J: TRBJ1-1
DNA: TGCAGCGTTGAACGAAGACTGAACACTGAAGCTTTCTTT
CDR3: CSVERRLNTEAFF

V: TRBV4-2
size: .
D: TRBD1
J: TRBJ2-5
DNA: TGTGCCAGCAGCCAAGAGGGACAGGGGGCGGAGACCCAGTACTTC
CDR3: CASSQEGQGAETQYF